Shown below are 11 T cell receptor beta chains from a single sample sequenced in a study of naive and memory T cell subsets. Both TRBC1 and TRBC2 were covered by a beta constant-region primer of two equimolar oligonucleotides. The ligated cDNA underwent four PCR rounds using SP2 and nested alpha and beta constant-region primers. From the UMI-ligation and nested PCR reads, TCRdb called clonotypes with MiXCR, one entry per CDR3 protein. The sample carries 85,000 or so distinct CDR3 sequences, approximately 9.2% recorded once. Source material: naive CD8+ T cells from blood. Receptors were obtained from a human donor in good health.

In this sample, this clonotype turned up many times. The chain carries TRBV27 and TRBJ2-5; D is undetermined. Germline lookup yields CDR1 MNHEY and CDR2 SMNVEV (reference sequence). Trimming removed 0 bases at V and 6 bases at J, with 11 bases between. This CDR3 has 14 amino acids. The CDR3 here is CASSLSPLPQTQYF. CDR3 in DNA: TGTGCCAGCAGTTTATCACCTCTACCCCAGACCCAGTACTTC.

This clonotype was counted many times. The chain links TRBV7-9 to TRBJ2-7; D is perhaps TRBD2 (6 bases). Trimming took 2 bases from V and 9 from J, leaving 23 bases between them. The germline CDR1 and CDR2 sequences are SEHNR and FQNEAQ (reference sequence). This CDR3 has 16 amino acids. CDR3 sequence: CASSLYLGGMATVQYF. The CDR3 coding sequence is TGTGCCAGCAGCTTATATCTCGGGGGAATGGCTACGGTGCAGTACTTC.

The rearrangement joins TRBV9 to TRBJ2-3, with D tentatively TRBD1 (6 bases). CDR3 length: 17 residues. Germline CDR1 reads SGDLS; CDR2 reads YYNGEE. V was trimmed by 0 bases and J by 5 bases, leaving 19 bases between them. For the CDR3, the DNA is TGTGCCAGCAGCGTAGAAGGCAGGGGTGTGATGGGAGATACGCAGTATTTT. It yields the protein CASSVEGRGVMGDTQYF.

This clonotype was recorded at least ten times. V and J are TRBV4-3 and TRBJ2-3; TRBD2 agrees at 9 bases. The CDR3 length is 15 residues. Germline V CDR1 and CDR2: LGHNA, YSLEER. V gave up 0 bases and J gave up 7 bases; unmatched junction bases: 5. In nucleotides, the CDR3 is TGCGCCAGCAGCCAAGATTTTGGGACTAGCTATACGCAGTATTTT. Translation: CASSQDFGTSYTQYF.

V and J are TRBV12-3 or TRBV12-4 and TRBJ2-7; D remains unclear. V lost 8 bases and J 5 bases, leaving 13 bases between the germline ends. The CDR3 length is 12 residues. CDR3 DNA: TGTGCCAGCGCTCGGAGCATCAACGAGCAGTACTTC. This translates into CASARSINEQYF.

J is TRBJ2-7 and V is TRBV29-1; tentatively, D is TRBD1 or TRBD2 (5 bases each). The CDR3 contains 17 residues. Germline V gene lookup returns CDR1 SQVTM and CDR2 ANQGSEA. Trimming took off 2 bases at V and 4 bases at J, with 24 bases between the two ends. This chain's CDR3 is CSVEWAKQRGRGYEQYF. The CDR3 nucleotides are TGCAGCGTTGAATGGGCCAAACAGAGGGGCCGAGGGTACGAGCAGTACTTC.

This clonotype showed up many times. The V call is TRBV2, the J call TRBJ2-3, with 13 bases that match TRBD2. In germline, CDR1 is SNHLY, CDR2 FYNNEI. The CDR3 runs 17 residues. J lost 4 bases, V lost 6 bases, and 10 bases had no gene match. The CDR3 sequence is CASRGLGTSGNPDTQYF. CDR3 coding DNA: TGTGCCAGCAGGGGACTCGGGACTAGCGGGAATCCAGATACGCAGTATTTT.

This clonotype appeared many times. The rearrangement links TRBV4-1 to TRBJ1-4; D is unclear. CDR1 MGHRA and CDR2 YSYEKL come from the germline V gene. Deletions cut 1 base from V and 8 bases from J, with 2 bases between. The CDR3 is 11 residues long. Here the CDR3 DNA reads TGCGCCAGCAGCCAAGGCGAAAAACTGTTTTTT. This sequence encodes CASSQGEKLFF.

This clonotype has at least ten counts. This chain joins TRBV15 and TRBJ1-5; D remains ambiguous. The CDR3 totals 14 residues. Between the trimmed V and J ends, which lost 1 base and 0 bases, there was a span of 4 bases. Looked up from germline, CDR1 is LNHNV and CDR2 is YYDKDF (reference sequence). As DNA, the CDR3 is TGTGCCACCAGCAGAGTCGGTAGCAATCAGCCCCAGCATTTT. This sequence encodes CATSRVGSNQPQHF.

This clonotype was counted at least ten times. The chain carries TRBV2 and TRBJ2-1; 9 bases line up with TRBD1. In germline, CDR1 is SNHLY, CDR2 FYNNEI. This CDR3 spans 15 amino acids. With 6 bases clipped from V and 1 base from J, the junction kept 4 bases outside the gene matches. CDR3: CASSSGTGSYNEQFF. The CDR3 DNA sequence: TGTGCCAGCAGCTCCGGGACAGGGTCCTACAATGAGCAGTTCTTC.

This chain uses TRBV6-2 or TRBV6-3 with TRBJ1-6, with unresolved D. Trimming left V 2 bases short and J 8 bases short, with 13 bases between. The CDR3 spans 15 residues. The germline V gene has CDR1 MNHEY and CDR2 SVGEGT. The CDR3 nucleotides read TGTGCCAGCAGTTACGGGCCTCATCTGGATTCACCCCTCCACTTT. It encodes CASSYGPHLDSPLHF.